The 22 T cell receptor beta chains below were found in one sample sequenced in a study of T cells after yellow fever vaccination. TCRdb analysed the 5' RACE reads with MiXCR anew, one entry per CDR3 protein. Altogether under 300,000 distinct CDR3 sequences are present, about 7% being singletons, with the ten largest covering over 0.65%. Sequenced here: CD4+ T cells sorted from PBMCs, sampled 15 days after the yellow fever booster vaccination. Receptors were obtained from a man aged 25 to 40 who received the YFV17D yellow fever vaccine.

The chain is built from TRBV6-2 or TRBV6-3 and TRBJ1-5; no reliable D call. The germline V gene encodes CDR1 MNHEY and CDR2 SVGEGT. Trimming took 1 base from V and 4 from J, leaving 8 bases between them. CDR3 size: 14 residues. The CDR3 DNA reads TGTGCCAGCAGTTACTGGGCCCTAAATCAGCCCCAGCATTTT. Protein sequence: CASSYWALNQPQHF.

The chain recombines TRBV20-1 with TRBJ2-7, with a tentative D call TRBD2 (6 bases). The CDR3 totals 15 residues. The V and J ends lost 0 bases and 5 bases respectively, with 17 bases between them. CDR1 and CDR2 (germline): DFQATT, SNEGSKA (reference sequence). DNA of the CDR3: TGCAGTGCTAGAGAAGGGAGGCTAAATCGCGACGAGCAGTACTTC. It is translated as CSAREGRLNRDEQYF.

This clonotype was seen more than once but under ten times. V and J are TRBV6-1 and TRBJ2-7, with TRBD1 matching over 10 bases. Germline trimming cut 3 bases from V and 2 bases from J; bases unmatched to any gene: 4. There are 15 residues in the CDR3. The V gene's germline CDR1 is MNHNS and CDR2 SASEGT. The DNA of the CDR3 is TGTGCCAGCAGTGAGCGGGACAGGGGTCCCTACGAGCAGTACTTC. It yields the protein CASSERDRGPYEQYF.

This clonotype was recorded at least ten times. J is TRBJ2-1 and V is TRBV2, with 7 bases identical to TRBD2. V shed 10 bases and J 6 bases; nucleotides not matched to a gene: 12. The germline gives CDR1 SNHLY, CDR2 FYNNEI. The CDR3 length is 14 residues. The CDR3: CATNRLASSNEQFF. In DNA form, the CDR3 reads TGTGCCACCAATCGACTAGCCTCCAGCAATGAGCAGTTCTTC. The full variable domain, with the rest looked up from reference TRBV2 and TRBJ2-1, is EPEVTQTPSHQVTQMGQEVILRCVPISNHLYFYWYRQILGQKVEFLVSFYNNEISEKSEIFDDQFSVERPDGSNFTLKIRSTKLEDSAMYFCATNRLASSNEQFFGPGTRLTVL.

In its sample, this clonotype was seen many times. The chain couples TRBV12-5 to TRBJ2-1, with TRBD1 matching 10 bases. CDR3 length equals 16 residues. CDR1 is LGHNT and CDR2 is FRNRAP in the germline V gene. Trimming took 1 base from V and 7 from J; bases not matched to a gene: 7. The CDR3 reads CASGLEAGQGNNEQFF. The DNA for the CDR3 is TGTGCTAGTGGTTTGGAAGCGGGACAGGGGAATAATGAGCAGTTCTTC.

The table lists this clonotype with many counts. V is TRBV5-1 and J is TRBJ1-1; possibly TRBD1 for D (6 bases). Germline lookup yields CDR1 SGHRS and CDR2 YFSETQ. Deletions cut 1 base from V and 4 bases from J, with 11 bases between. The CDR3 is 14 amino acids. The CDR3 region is CASSLRGASTEAFF. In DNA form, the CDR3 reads TGCGCCAGCAGCTTGCGGGGGGCGAGCACTGAAGCTTTCTTT. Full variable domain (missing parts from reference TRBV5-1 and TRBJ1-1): KAGVTQTPRYLIKTRGQQVTLSCSPISGHRSVSWYQQTPGQGLQFLFEYFSETQRNKGNFPGRFSGRQFSNSRSEMNVSTLELGDSALYLCASSLRGASTEAFFGQGTRLTVV.

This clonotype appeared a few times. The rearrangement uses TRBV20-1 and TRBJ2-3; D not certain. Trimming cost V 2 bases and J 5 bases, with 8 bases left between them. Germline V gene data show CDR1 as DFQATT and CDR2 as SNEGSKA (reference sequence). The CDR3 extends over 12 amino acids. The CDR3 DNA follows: TGCAGTGCTAGACCCTTCGGAGATACGCAGTATTTT. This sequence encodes CSARPFGDTQYF.

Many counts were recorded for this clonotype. CDR3 nucleotide sequence: TGTGCCAGCAACCCCCGGGGGGGGAGGGGTGAGCAGTACTTC. Its translation: CASNPRGGRGEQYF. The rearrangement links TRBV6-1 to TRBJ2-7; TRBD2 agrees at 8 bases. V was clipped by 7 bases and J by 7 bases; unmatched bases: 12. The CDR3 length is 14 residues. Germline V gene lookup returns CDR1 MNHNS and CDR2 SASEGT.

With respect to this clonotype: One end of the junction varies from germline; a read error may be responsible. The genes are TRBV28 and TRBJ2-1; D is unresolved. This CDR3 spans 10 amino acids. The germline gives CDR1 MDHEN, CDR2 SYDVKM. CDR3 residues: CVSSFNEQFF. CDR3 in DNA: TGTGTCAGCAGTTTTAATGAGCAGTTCTTC.

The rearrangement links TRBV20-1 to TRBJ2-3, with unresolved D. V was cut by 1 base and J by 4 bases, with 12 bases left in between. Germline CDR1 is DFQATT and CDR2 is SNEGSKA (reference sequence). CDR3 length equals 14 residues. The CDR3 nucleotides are TGCAGTGCTAGAGCCGGGCCCCAGGCAGATACGCAGTATTTT. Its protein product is CSARAGPQADTQYF.

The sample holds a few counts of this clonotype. The CDR3 protein is CSAKKGNQETQYF. CDR3 DNA: TGCAGTGCTAAGAAGGGTAATCAAGAGACCCAGTACTTC. V gene TRBV20-1 combines with J gene TRBJ2-5; the D is unclear. Germline V gene lookup returns CDR1 DFQATT and CDR2 SNEGSKA (reference sequence). V was pared by 4 bases and J by 2 bases, with 11 bases between. The CDR3 is 13 residues long.

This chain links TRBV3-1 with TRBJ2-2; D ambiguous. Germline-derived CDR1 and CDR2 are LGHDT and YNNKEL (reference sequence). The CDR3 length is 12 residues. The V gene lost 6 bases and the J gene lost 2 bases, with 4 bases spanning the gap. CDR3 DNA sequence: TGTGCCAGCAGTCACAACACCGGGGAGCTGTTTTTT. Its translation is CASSHNTGELFF.

In DNA form, the CDR3 reads TGTGCCAGCACCGTCACAGGGGGCCCAGAGACCCAGTACTTC. It is translated as CASTVTGGPETQYF. The chain couples TRBV12-3 or TRBV12-4 to TRBJ2-5; 9 nucleotides match TRBD1. With V trimmed by 7 bases and J by 4 bases, 7 bases remained unmatched. The CDR3 sequence is 14 residues long.

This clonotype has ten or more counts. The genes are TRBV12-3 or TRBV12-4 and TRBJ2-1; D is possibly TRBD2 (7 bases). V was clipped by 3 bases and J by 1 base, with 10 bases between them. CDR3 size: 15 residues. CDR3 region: CASSFGGQSYNEQFF. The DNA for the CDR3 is TGTGCCAGCAGTTTCGGGGGGCAATCCTACAATGAGCAGTTCTTC.

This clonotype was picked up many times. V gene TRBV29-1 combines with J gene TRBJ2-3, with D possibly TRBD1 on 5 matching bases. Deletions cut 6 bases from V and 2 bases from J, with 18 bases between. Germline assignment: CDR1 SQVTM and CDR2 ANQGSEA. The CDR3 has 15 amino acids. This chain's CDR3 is CSVDNGPGSTDTQYF. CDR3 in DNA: TGCAGCGTGGATAATGGGCCAGGGTCCACAGATACGCAGTATTTT.

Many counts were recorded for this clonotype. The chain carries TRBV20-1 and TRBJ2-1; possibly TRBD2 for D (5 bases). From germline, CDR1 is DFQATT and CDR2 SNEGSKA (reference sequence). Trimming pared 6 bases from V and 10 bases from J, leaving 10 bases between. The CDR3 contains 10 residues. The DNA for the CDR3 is TGCAGTGCCGGGGTGAGAGAGCAGTTCTTC. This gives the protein CSAGVREQFF.

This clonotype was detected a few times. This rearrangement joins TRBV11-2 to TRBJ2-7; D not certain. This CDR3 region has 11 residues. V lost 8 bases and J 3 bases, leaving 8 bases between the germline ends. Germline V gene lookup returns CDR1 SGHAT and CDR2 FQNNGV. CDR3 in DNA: TGTGCCAGCGGGCAGATCTACGAGCAGTACTTC. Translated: CASGQIYEQYF.

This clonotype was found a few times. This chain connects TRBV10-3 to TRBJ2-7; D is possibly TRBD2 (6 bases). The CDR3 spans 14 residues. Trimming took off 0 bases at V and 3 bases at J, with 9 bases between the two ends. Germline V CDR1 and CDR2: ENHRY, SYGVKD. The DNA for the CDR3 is TGTGCCATCAGTGAGTCGGGGGGTCTCTACGAGCAGTACTTC. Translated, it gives CAISESGGLYEQYF.

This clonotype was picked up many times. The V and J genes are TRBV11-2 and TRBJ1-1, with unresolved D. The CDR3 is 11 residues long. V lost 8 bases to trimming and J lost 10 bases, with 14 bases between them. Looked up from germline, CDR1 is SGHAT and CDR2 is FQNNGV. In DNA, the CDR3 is TGTGCCAGCGCTCCCCCTCCTGGAGCTTTCTTT. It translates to CASAPPPGAFF.

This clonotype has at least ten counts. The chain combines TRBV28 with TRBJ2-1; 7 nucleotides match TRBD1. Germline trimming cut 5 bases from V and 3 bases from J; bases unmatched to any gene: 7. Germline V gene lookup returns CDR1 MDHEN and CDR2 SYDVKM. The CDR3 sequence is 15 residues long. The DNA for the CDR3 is TGTGCCAGCAGTCCTAGCAGGGGGATCTACAATGAGCAGTTCTTC. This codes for CASSPSRGIYNEQFF.

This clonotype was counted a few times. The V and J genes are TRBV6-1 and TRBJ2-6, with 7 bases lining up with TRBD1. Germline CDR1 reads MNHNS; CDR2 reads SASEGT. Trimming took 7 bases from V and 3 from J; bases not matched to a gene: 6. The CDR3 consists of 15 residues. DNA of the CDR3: TGTGCCAGCAAACCACAGGGGTTTGGGGCCAACGTCCTGACTTTC. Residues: CASKPQGFGANVLTF.

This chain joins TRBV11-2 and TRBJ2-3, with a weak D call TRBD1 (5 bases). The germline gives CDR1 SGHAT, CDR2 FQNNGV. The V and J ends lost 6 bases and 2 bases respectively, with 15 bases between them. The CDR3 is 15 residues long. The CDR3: CASRFGGASTDTQYF. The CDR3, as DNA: TGTGCCAGCAGGTTCGGTGGGGCCTCCACAGATACGCAGTATTTT.